These T cell receptor beta chains were read from a single sample in a study of shared clonotypes between healthy human individuals. Profiled with immunoSEQ multiplex PCR; TCRdb holds only in-frame clones, not every one. The sample carries about 600,000 clones, around 80% recorded once. Sequencing was done on a sample of PBMCs. These receptors came from a woman between 40 and 55 years old in good health. Some clones in this sample may be carry-over from other donors' samples. The CDR3 runs from the conserved cysteine through the conserved F or W. The D gene is left open where the match is weak. Where a row states a size, it is once, few, many or the class of an expanded clone; other rows omit it.

d_call j_call clone_size v_call cdr3_nt cdr3_aa
TRBD1 TRBJ1-5 NA TRBV7-9 TGTGCCAGCAGCTTAGCTGCGGGACAGGGTACCAATCAGCCCCAGCATTTT CASSLAAGQGTNQPQHF
NA TRBJ2-7 NA TRBV10-2 TGCGCCAGCAGCGGGGACAACTCCTACGAGCAGTACTTC CASSGDNSYEQYF
TRBD1 TRBJ2-2 once TRBV7-9 TGTGCCAGCAGCTTATCGGACAGGGGGCGTACCGGGGAGCTGTTTTTT CASSLSDRGRTGELFF
TRBD1 TRBJ1-6 few TRBV27 TGTGCCAGCAGTTCCCGGACAGGGATGGCACCCCTCCACTTT CASSSRTGMAPLHF
NA TRBJ2-6 NA TRBV2 TGTGCCAGCAGTTGGGATGTCTCTGGGGCCAACGTCCTGACTTTC CASSWDVSGANVLTF
NA TRBJ2-6 NA TRBV5-6 TGTGCCAGCAGCCCCGCGGGGGCAGGGTTTGCTGGGGCCAACGTCCTGACTTTC CASSPAGAGFAGANVLTF
TRBD2 TRBJ2-7 NA TRBV11-2 TGTGCCAGCAGCTTAGGACTAGCGAACTCCTACGAGCAGTACTTC CASSLGLANSYEQYF
NA TRBJ2-1 NA TRBV12-5 TGTGCTAGTGGTTTGGTACTCGCGAGCCGGCGGACGGGCAATGAGCAGTTCTTC CASGLVLASRRTGNEQFF
TRBD1 TRBJ2-7 NA TRBV2 TGTGCCAGCACCCCGGGACAGACCTACGAGCAGTACTTC CASTPGQTYEQYF
NA TRBJ2-7 NA TRBV15 TGTGCCACCAGCAGAGAACGCAGGGGCTACGAGCAGTACTTC CATSRERRGYEQYF
NA TRBJ1-2 NA TRBV6-5 TGTGCCAGCAGTTACTCGGCATCTCTAGGGGGCTACACCTTC CASSYSASLGGYTF
NA TRBJ2-2 NA TRBV6-6 TGTGCCAGCAGTTACCTGGGGATCAGGGGCACCGGGGAGCTGTTTTTT CASSYLGIRGTGELFF
TRBD2 TRBJ2-2 NA TRBV5-1 TGCGCCAGCAGCTTGGCATTAGCGGGAGTCGGGGAGCTGTTTTTT CASSLALAGVGELFF
NA TRBJ2-7 NA TRBV19 TGTGCCAGTATTGGGCCTACCTACGAGCAGTACTTC CASIGPTYEQYF
NA TRBJ2-5 NA TRBV20-1 TGCAGTGCTGGAGGGGCAGAGACCCAGTACTTC CSAGGAETQYF
NA TRBJ1-5 NA TRBV28 TGTGCCACCACAACAGGGAATAGCAATCAGCCCCAGCATTTT CATTTGNSNQPQHF
TRBD1 TRBJ2-7 many TRBV6-1 TGTGCCAGCAGTCTACAGGGGGCGCTCAACGAGCAGTACTTC CASSLQGALNEQYF
TRBD2 TRBJ2-3 NA TRBV5-1 TGCGCCAGCAGCTTGGCGGGACTAGGGAGCACAGATACGCAGTATTTT CASSLAGLGSTDTQYF
NA TRBJ1-1 NA TRBV6-5 TGTGCCAGCAGTCCCCGGGTCACTGAAGCTTTCTTT CASSPRVTEAFF
NA TRBJ1-4 NA TRBV7-7 TGTGCTAGCAGCCCAGGGTGGCCTAATGAAAAACTGTTTTTT CASSPGWPNEKLFF